The TCR beta chain under discussion was sequenced for a study of shared T cell receptors in the human thymus. Data came from immunoSEQ multiplex PCR; TCRdb stores just in-frame clones and leaves some out. Of roughly 700,000 clones listed, around 87% are singletons. The data also belong to a second study, concerning human thymus T cells. That investigation notes: Donors were healthy Finnish babies undergoing corrective operations for congenital heart defects. Resections from corrective heart surgery provided thymus tissue. Within thymic and blood repertoires, V and J gene usage appeared to be biased.

The specimen was thymocytes. This clonotype was sampled from a boy younger than two with a congenital heart defect.

The CDR3 is CASSSYKTDTVGETQYF. CDR3 sequence (DNA): TGTGCCAGCAGTTCATACAAAACCGACACTGTTGGGGAGACCCAGTACTTC. This chain joins TRBV28 and TRBJ2-5, with unresolved D. Germline V gene sequence: CDR1 MDHEN, CDR2 SYDVKM. The V end lost 4 bases, the J end lost 5 bases, and 23 bases lay between the germline ends. This CDR3 has 17 residues.